This TCR beta chain originates from a study of monozygotic twins with cystic fibrosis. Study summary: With about 15 PCR cycles, barcoded libraries came from roughly 3 micrograms of fragmented DNA.

In germline, CDR1 is SSHAT, CDR2 FNYEAQ (reference sequence). There are 13 residues in the CDR3. Study-wide points: Unrelated CF individuals shared fewer identical clonotypes than monozygotic CF twins. The repertoire was suggested to be naive-dominated, clonality median 0.0095.

Method: immunoSEQ multiplex PCR; TCRdb's copy keeps in-frame clones and lacks some. Seen here are 20,000 to 25,000 clones, 95% to 98% observed once, and the top ten hold 0.12% to 0.15%. For this clone: Its antigen is not identified. The junction and the germline gene differ at one end; a read error may be behind it.

This TCR was sampled from a girl under 18 with cystic fibrosis. V gene TRBV7-7 combines with J gene TRBJ2-7; possible D gene TRBD1, 6 bases. Sequencing was carried out using blood. CDR3 nucleotides: TGTGCTAGCAGCGCCGGACAGTCCTACGAGCAGTACTTC. This codes for CASSAGQSYEQYF.